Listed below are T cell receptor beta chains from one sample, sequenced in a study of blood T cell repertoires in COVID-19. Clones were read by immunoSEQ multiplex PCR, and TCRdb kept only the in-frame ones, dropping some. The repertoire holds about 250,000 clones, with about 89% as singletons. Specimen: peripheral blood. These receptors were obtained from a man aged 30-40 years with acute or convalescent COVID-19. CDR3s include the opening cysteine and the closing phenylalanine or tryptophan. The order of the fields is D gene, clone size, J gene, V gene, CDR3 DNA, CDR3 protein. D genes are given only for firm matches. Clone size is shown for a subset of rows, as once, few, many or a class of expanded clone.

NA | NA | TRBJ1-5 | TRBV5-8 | TGTGCCAGCAGCCTGGCTCCGGGACTCCTGCAGCGCAATCAGCCCCAGCATTTT | CASSLAPGLLQRNQPQHF
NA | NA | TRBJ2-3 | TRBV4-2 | TGTGCCAGCAGCCTTTCACTAGCAGATACGCAGTATTTT | CASSLSLADTQYF
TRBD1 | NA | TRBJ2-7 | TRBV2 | TGTGCCAGCAGTCGCGGGCGGACAGGGGCCTACGAGCAGTACTTC | CASSRGRTGAYEQYF
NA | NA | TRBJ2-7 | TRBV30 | TGTGCCTGGAGTGAGGGGGTCTACGAGCAGTACTTC | CAWSEGVYEQYF
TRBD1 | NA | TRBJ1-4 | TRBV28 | TGTGCCAGCAGGCCCGGGACAGCTATAGAAAAACTGTTTTTT | CASRPGTAIEKLFF
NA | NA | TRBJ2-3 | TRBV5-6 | TGTGCCAGCAGCTTGCGAGGACACTACACAGATACGCAGTATTTT | CASSLRGHYTDTQYF
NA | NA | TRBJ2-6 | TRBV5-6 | TGTGCCAGCTACAGGACGGTTTGGCACTCTGGGGCCAACGTCCTGACTTTC | CASYRTVWHSGANVLTF
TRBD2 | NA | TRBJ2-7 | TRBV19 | TGTGCCAGTAGTCTTGGTTTGAGGACTAGCGGGAGGGCCGAGCAGTACTTC | CASSLGLRTSGRAEQYF
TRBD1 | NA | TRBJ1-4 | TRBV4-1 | TGCGCCAGCAACCACCCGCCAGGGGGCTTACGGGAAAAACTGTTTTTT | CASNHPPGGLREKLFF
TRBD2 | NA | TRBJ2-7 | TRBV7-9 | TGTGCCAGCAGCCAGGGGAGCGGGAGACAGCCTCAGCAGTACTTC | CASSQGSGRQPQQYF
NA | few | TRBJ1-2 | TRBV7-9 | TGTGCCAGCAGCCCTCAGGATAATGGCTACACCTTC | CASSPQDNGYTF
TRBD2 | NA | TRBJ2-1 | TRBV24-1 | TGTGCCACCAGTGATGGACTAGCGGAGCAGTTCTTC | CATSDGLAEQFF
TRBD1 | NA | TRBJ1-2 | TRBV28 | TGTGCCAGCAGTTTGTACGGGACAGGGGGCGGTGGCTACACCTTC | CASSLYGTGGGGYTF
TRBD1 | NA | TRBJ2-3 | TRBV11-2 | TGTGCCAGCAGCTTAGTCGGACAGGGGGCGAGCACAGATACGCAGTATTTT | CASSLVGQGASTDTQYF
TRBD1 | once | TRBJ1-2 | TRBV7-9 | TGTGCCAGCAGCCTAGCCGGGACAGCCAACTATGGCTACACCTTC | CASSLAGTANYGYTF